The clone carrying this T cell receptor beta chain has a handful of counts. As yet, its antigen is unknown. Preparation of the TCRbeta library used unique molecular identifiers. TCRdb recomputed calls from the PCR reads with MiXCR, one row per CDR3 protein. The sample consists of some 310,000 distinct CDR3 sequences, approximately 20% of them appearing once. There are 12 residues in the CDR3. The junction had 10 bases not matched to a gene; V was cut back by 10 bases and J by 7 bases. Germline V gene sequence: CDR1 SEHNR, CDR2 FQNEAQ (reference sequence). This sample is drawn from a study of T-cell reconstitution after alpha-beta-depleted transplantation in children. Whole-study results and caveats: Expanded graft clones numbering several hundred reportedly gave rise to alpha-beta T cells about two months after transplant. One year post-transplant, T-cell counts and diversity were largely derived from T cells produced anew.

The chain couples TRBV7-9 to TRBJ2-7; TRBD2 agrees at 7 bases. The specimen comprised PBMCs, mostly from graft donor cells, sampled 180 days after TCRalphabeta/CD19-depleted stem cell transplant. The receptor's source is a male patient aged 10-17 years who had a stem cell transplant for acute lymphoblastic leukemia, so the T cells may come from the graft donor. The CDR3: CATTRTSGEQYF. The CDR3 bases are TGTGCCACTACGAGGACTAGTGGGGAGCAGTACTTC.